This T cell receptor (beta chain) was documented in a study of T cell responses to AZD1222 COVID-19 vaccine. General study points: Just a handful of AZD1222 recipients tested seropositive at baseline. Donors were chiefly white British, with a greater number of females, and clonal diversity was perhaps underestimated. At 160-218 and 743-854, vaccine-associated CD4 TCRs were dominant, and they spanned spike.

Pooling was applied to second doses at about 4 or about 12 weeks. Note on this clone: Antigen specificity is unknown.

Measured with immunoSEQ multiplex PCR; TCRdb has only the in-frame clones, and not every one. The sample carries roughly 100,000 clones, around 87% recorded once. Germline V gives CDR1 MDHEN, CDR2 SYDVKM. Trimming shortened V by 5 bases and J by 0 bases, and 16 bases separated the two germline ends. The CDR3 spans 16 residues. The sample was peripheral blood, taken 28 days after the second AZD1222 dose. The chain carries TRBV28 and TRBJ1-1; maybe TRBD1 (6 bases). The clonotype originates from an adult who received the AZD1222 COVID-19 vaccine. The CDR3 nucleotides read TGTGCCAGCAGTACCGGACAGTTCCACATGAACACTGAAGCTTTCTTT. It yields the protein CASSTGQFHMNTEAFF.